This TCR beta chain was obtained from a study of blood T cell repertoires in COVID-19. Study information: The study drew acute and convalescent COVID-19 samples from the United States, Italy and Spain. Sample material is recorded as cDNA or gDNA derived from T cells, B-cell-depleted T cells, or PBMCs.

Methods used by the authors: It was from reference gene primer amplification that nucleated cell counts were estimated. The assay was immunoSEQ multiplex PCR, and TCRdb's table has in-frame clones only and misses some. That table gives V, J and clone size, and the DNA gave D and trimming. The table includes around 240,000 clones, about 82% detected once. The participants were between roughly 18 and 100 years old and came from under 25 US areas. The germline V gene has CDR1 LNHDA and CDR2 SQIVND (reference sequence). Germline trimming cut 9 bases from V and 8 bases from J; bases unmatched to any gene: 7. The CDR3 is made up of 14 amino acids.

The V call is TRBV19, the J call TRBJ2-2; TRBD2 agrees at 12 bases. Source material: PBMCs or T cells enriched from blood (not recorded which). The sequence derives from a woman aged 45-60 years who had recovered from COVID-19. CDR3 in amino acids: CASRSSGRAGELFF. CDR3 coding DNA: TGTGCCAGCCGTTCTAGCGGGAGGGCTGGGGAGCTGTTTTTT.